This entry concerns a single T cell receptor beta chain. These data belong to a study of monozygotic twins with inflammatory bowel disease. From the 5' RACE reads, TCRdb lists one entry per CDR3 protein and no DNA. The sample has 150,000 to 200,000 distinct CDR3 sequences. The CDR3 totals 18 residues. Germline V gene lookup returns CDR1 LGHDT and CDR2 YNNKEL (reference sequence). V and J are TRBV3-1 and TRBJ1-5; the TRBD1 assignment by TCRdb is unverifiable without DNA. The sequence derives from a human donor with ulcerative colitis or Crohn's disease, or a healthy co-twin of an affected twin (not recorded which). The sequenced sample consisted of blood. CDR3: CASSHSLRDRESNQPQHF.